The sample holds a few counts of the clone carrying this T cell receptor beta chain. Its specificity is unknown. This specimen belongs to a study of T cell repertoires in aging, cancer and after chemotherapy. Study findings and constraints: Across the chemotherapy interval, each cancer cohort showed higher median generation probability, suggesting thymic rebound. The repertoire data cannot show anything about immunological memory following chemotherapy.

TCR beta rearrangements were amplified from peripheral blood genomic DNA. Trimming left V 1 base short and J 0 bases short, with 16 bases between. This CDR3 region has 16 residues. The germline V gene encodes CDR1 DFQATT and CDR2 SNEGSKA (reference sequence). Rearranged V-D-J TRB sequences were amplified with a mixed TRB-A/B primer pool. MiXCR, run by TCRdb on the multiplex PCR reads, gives a single entry per CDR3 protein. The repertoire holds about 2,100 distinct CDR3 sequences, 15% to 20% seen once, with approximately 4.6% in the top ten. V is TRBV20-1 and J is TRBJ2-7; tentative D call: TRBD2 (6 bases). Sequencing was carried out using blood. The TCR comes from a human donor with a solid tumor. CDR3 DNA: TGCAGTGCTAGAGGCTCTCTAGCGACTCCCTCCTACGAGCAGTACTTC. Protein: CSARGSLATPSYEQYF.